Listed here are 30 T cell receptor beta chains from one sample, sequenced in a study of T cell changes during pregnancy in multiple sclerosis. Profiling relied on immunoSEQ multiplex PCR, and the TCRdb table lists in-frame clones only, not all of them. Here the sample spans roughly 67,000 clones, roughly 90% being singletons. Source: peripheral blood, taken in the second trimester of pregnancy. The receptors here all came from a female donor with multiple sclerosis, enrolled in a pregnancy study.

The table lists this clone with a few counts. The chain uses TRBV6-1 and TRBJ2-3, with D perhaps matching TRBD1 (5 bases). There are 14 residues in the CDR3. In germline, CDR1 is MNHNS, CDR2 SASEGT. V lost 4 bases to trimming and J lost 3 bases, with 11 bases between them. The CDR3: CASSGFRETDTQYF. The CDR3 nucleotides are TGTGCCAGCAGTGGTTTCAGGGAAACAGATACGCAGTATTTT.

The V call is TRBV2, the J call TRBJ1-2; D not resolved. Trimming took off 1 base at V and 8 bases at J, with 8 bases between the two ends. The CDR3 is 12 residues long. Germline loops: CDR1 SNHLY, CDR2 FYNNEI. The CDR3 spells CASSEGWEGYTF. DNA for the CDR3: TGTGCCAGCAGTGAAGGGTGGGAGGGCTACACCTTC.

The chain uses TRBV2 and TRBJ2-5, with 11 bases matching TRBD2. There are 14 residues in the CDR3. The V segment lost 4 bases and the J segment 3 bases; nucleotides outside the gene matches: 1. Per germline, CDR1 SNHLY and CDR2 FYNNEI. The CDR3 loop reads CASSGLAGKETQYF. The DNA of the CDR3 is TGTGCCAGCAGTGGACTAGCGGGGAAAGAGACCCAGTACTTC.

V usage is TRBV5-1 and J usage is TRBJ2-2; a possible D gene is TRBD2 (6 bases). Germline V gene data show CDR1 as SGHRS and CDR2 as YFSETQ. Trimming took 1 base from V and 3 from J, leaving 13 bases between them. The CDR3 runs 16 residues. CDR3 in amino acids: CASSLPGAADTGELFF. The CDR3, as DNA: TGCGCCAGCAGCTTGCCGGGAGCGGCTGACACCGGGGAGCTGTTTTTT.

The CDR3 region is CASSWGDGFSYEQYF. CDR3 DNA sequence: TGCGCCAGCAGCTGGGGGGACGGCTTCTCCTACGAGCAGTACTTC. The chain carries TRBV5-1 and TRBJ2-7, with D possibly TRBD2 on 6 matching bases. Trimming shortened V by 3 bases and J by 0 bases, and 13 bases separated the two germline ends. The CDR3 runs 15 residues. The germline gives CDR1 SGHRS, CDR2 YFSETQ. Full variable domain (missing parts from reference TRBV5-1 and TRBJ2-7): KAGVTQTPRYLIKTRGQQVTLSCSPISGHRSVSWYQQTPGQGLQFLFEYFSETQRNKGNFPGRFSGRQFSNSRSEMNVSTLELGDSALYLCASSWGDGFSYEQYFGPGTRLTVT.

This clone was found a few times. This chain links TRBV7-9 with TRBJ2-7; 8 bases map to TRBD1. The CDR3 runs to 18 residues. Germline V lookup: CDR1 SEHNR, CDR2 FQNEAQ (reference sequence). The V gene end was trimmed by 1 base and the J gene end by 0 bases; junction bases not matched to a gene: 11. The CDR3 protein is CASSLVYSTGGSSYEQYF. CDR3 sequence (DNA): TGTGCCAGCAGCTTAGTCTATTCCACAGGGGGAAGCTCCTACGAGCAGTACTTC. The whole variable domain, remainder taken from reference TRBV7-9 and TRBJ2-7, is DTGVSQNPRHKITKRGQNVTFRCDPISEHNRLYWYRQTLGQGPEFLTYFQNEAQLEKSRLLSDRFSAERPKGSFSTLEIQRTEQGDSAMYLCASSLVYSTGGSSYEQYFGPGTRLTVT.

The J gene is TRBJ1-5, the V gene TRBV6-1; possibly TRBD1 for D (5 bases). The CDR3 totals 15 residues. V gave up 1 base and J gave up 6 bases, with 13 bases separating them. In germline, CDR1 is MNHNS, CDR2 SASEGT. CDR3 in amino acids: CASSEVDGGGQPQHF. In nucleotides, the CDR3 is TGTGCCAGCAGTGAAGTCGACGGGGGTGGTCAGCCCCAGCATTTT.

The rearrangement uses TRBV19 and TRBJ2-5; a weak D match, TRBD1 (6 bases). Trimming left V 5 bases short and J 10 bases short, with 17 bases between. Germline V lookup: CDR1 LNHDA, CDR2 SQIVND (reference sequence). CDR3 length equals 13 residues. The chain's CDR3 is CASSPIRGTDQYF. The CDR3, as DNA: TGTGCCAGTAGTCCGATAAGGGGGACGGACCAGTACTTC.

This clone came up once. V is TRBV30 and J is TRBJ2-3; D perhaps matches TRBD2 (5 bases). Per germline, CDR1 GTSNPN and CDR2 SVGIG (reference sequence). V lost 3 bases, J lost 3 bases, and 16 bases lay in between. The CDR3 has 15 residues. CDR3 DNA: TGTGCCTGGAGATTCGGGATTTTGGCGACAGATACGCAGTATTTT. It translates to CAWRFGILATDTQYF.

The genes are TRBV5-8 and TRBJ2-5, with TRBD1 identical over 8 bases. Germline V gene data show CDR1 as SGHTS and CDR2 as YDEGEE. The V gene end was trimmed by 3 bases and the J gene end by 2 bases; junction bases not matched to a gene: 6. This CDR3 is 15 amino acids long. The DNA of the CDR3 is TGTGCCAGCAGCTCCGGACAGGGTGGACAAGAGACCCAGTACTTC. Translated: CASSSGQGGQETQYF.

The CDR3 DNA reads as TGCAGCGGTAAAGGGGGAACAGGCAACACAGATACGCAGTATTTT. This encodes CSGKGGTGNTDTQYF. V and J are TRBV29-1 and TRBJ2-3, with D tentatively TRBD1 (6 bases). Germline loops: CDR1 SQVTM, CDR2 ANQGSEA. The CDR3 is made up of 15 amino acids. Trimming pared 7 bases from V and 2 bases from J, leaving 19 bases between.

This clone appeared a single time. This sequence joins TRBV6-5 and TRBJ2-7; 11 bases align to TRBD1. The CDR3 runs to 14 residues. The V gene's germline CDR1 is MNHEY and CDR2 SVGAGI. V gave up 5 bases and J gave up 6 bases; unmatched junction bases: 6. The DNA for the CDR3 is TGTGCCAGCAGTAGGGACAGGGGGATGTTCGAGCAGTACTTC. Encoded protein: CASSRDRGMFEQYF.

J is TRBJ2-2 and V is TRBV18; tentatively, D is TRBD2 (5 bases). This CDR3 comprises 15 residues. V lost 8 bases to trimming and J lost 4 bases, with 17 bases between them. Germline loops: CDR1 KGHSH, CDR2 LQKENI. The CDR3 reads CASRIQAESTGELFF. CDR3 in DNA: TGTGCCAGCCGCATTCAAGCGGAATCCACCGGGGAGCTGTTTTTT.

The rearrangement uses TRBV23-1 and TRBJ1-2; the D gene is possibly TRBD1 (6 bases). TRBV23-1 is labeled an ORF, and its function is uncertain. The CDR3 is 15 residues long. V shed 6 bases and J shed 4 bases, with 18 bases lying between them. As DNA, the CDR3 is TGCGCCAGCAGGAGAACCAGGGGCCGGGGCTATGGCTACACCTTC. It yields the protein CASRRTRGRGYGYTF.

CDR3 nucleotide sequence: TGTGCCAGCAGCCAAGCCACAGGTGAGCAGTTCTTC. It translates to CASSQATGEQFF. This sequence joins TRBV4-2 and TRBJ2-1, with D possibly TRBD1 on 5 matching bases. Trimming left V 1 base short and J 9 bases short, with 7 bases between. The CDR3 runs 12 residues. Germline V gene lookup returns CDR1 LGHNA and CDR2 YNFKEQ.

V and J are TRBV19 and TRBJ2-1; 10 bases line up with TRBD2. The V and J ends lost 2 bases and 4 bases, in that order; junction bases with no gene match: 2. This CDR3 is 15 amino acids long. From germline, CDR1 is LNHDA and CDR2 SQIVND (reference sequence). CDR3 nucleotides: TGTGCCAGTAGTATAACTAGCGGGGCTTACAATGAGCAGTTCTTC. Its protein is CASSITSGAYNEQFF.

The chain joins TRBV19 to TRBJ2-7, with TRBD2 matching over 8 bases. CDR1 and CDR2 (germline): LNHDA, SQIVND (reference sequence). V lost 5 bases to trimming and J lost 5 bases; unmatched junction nucleotides: 5. There are 13 residues in the CDR3. The CDR3 DNA reads as TGTGCCAGTAGTCGGGGGGGTGACCACGAGCAGTACTTC. Translating gives CASSRGGDHEQYF.

This clone was seen once. The chain recombines TRBV7-2 with TRBJ2-5; 8 bases fit TRBD1. CDR1 is SGHTA and CDR2 is FQGNSA in the germline V gene. J was trimmed by 1 base and V by 5 bases; bases with no gene match: 6. This CDR3 contains 15 residues. The CDR3 coding sequence is TGTGCCAGCAGCCGCAGGACAGGGACCCAAGAGACCCAGTACTTC. This encodes CASSRRTGTQETQYF.

The chain carries TRBV5-6 and TRBJ2-2, with D tentatively TRBD2 (5 bases). Trimming stripped 7 bases from V and 2 bases from J, with 27 bases between. The length of the CDR3 is 19 residues. Looked up from germline, CDR1 is SGHDT and CDR2 is YYEEEE. CDR3 nucleotide sequence: TGTGCCAGCCTACCTTTTAGTAGGAGGTCCCCTTTTAACACCGGGGAGCTGTTTTTT. The encoded protein is CASLPFSRRSPFNTGELFF.

The chain joins TRBV7-9 to TRBJ1-4; a possible D gene is TRBD1 (6 bases). Per germline, CDR1 SEHNR and CDR2 FQNEAQ (reference sequence). The length of the CDR3 is 16 residues. The V end lost 3 bases, the J end lost 5 bases, and 16 bases lay between the germline ends. CDR3 DNA sequence: TGTGCCAGCAGCTTTGGCCCACAGGGAGACAATGAAAAACTGTTTTTT. Translating gives CASSFGPQGDNEKLFF. The complete variable domain, with remaining parts taken from reference TRBV7-9 and TRBJ1-4, reads DTGVSQNPRHKITKRGQNVTFRCDPISEHNRLYWYRQTLGQGPEFLTYFQNEAQLEKSRLLSDRFSAERPKGSFSTLEIQRTEQGDSAMYLCASSFGPQGDNEKLFFGSGTQLSVL.

The chain couples TRBV14 to TRBJ1-1; tentatively, D is TRBD1 (5 bases). The V gene lost 2 bases and the J gene lost 5 bases, with 21 bases spanning the gap. Germline CDR1 and CDR2: SGHDN and FVKESK. The CDR3 consists of 17 residues. DNA for the CDR3: TGTGCCAGCAGCCAAAAAAGCCGAGTTCTTAGGGGAACTGAAGCTTTCTTT. Protein sequence: CASSQKSRVLRGTEAFF.

The V call is TRBV9, the J call TRBJ2-7; a possible D gene is TRBD2 (5 bases). This CDR3 region has 15 residues. Between the trimmed V and J ends, which lost 4 bases and 0 bases, there was a span of 14 bases. CDR1 is SGDLS, CDR2 YYNGEE, per germline. CDR3 loop: CASSLGSGSSYEQYF. CDR3 bases: TGTGCCAGCAGCCTAGGCTCGGGAAGCTCCTACGAGCAGTACTTC.

The rearrangement links TRBV18 to TRBJ1-4; possible D gene TRBD1, 5 bases. The CDR3 is made up of 13 amino acids. Germline V gene sequence: CDR1 KGHSH, CDR2 LQKENI. V lost 6 bases to trimming and J lost 7 bases, with 12 bases between them. The CDR3 DNA sequence: TGTGCCAGCTCGGCCGACAGCCTTGAAAAACTGTTTTTT. It specifies CASSADSLEKLFF.

This clone was observed a single time. V gene TRBV7-9 combines with J gene TRBJ1-1, with a weak D call TRBD1 (6 bases). The CDR3 sequence is 12 residues long. Trimming took off 2 bases at V and 11 bases at J, with 12 bases between the two ends. The V gene's germline CDR1 is SEHNR and CDR2 FQNEAQ (reference sequence). CDR3 sequence (DNA): TGTGCCAGCAGCTTAACGGACAGTTGGGCTTTCTTT. Translation gives CASSLTDSWAFF.

This chain joins TRBV7-9 and TRBJ1-4; TRBD1 matches 9 bases. From germline, CDR1 is SEHNR and CDR2 FQNEAQ (reference sequence). This CDR3 region has 15 residues. V was clipped by 3 bases and J by 8 bases; unmatched bases: 7. The CDR3 DNA is TGTGCCAGCAGCTTTCCGGGACAGGGTAGGGAAAAACTGTTTTTT. It encodes CASSFPGQGREKLFF.

The V gene is TRBV4-1, the J gene TRBJ1-1, with D tentatively TRBD1 (5 bases). The germline CDR1 and CDR2 sequences are MGHRA and YSYEKL. V lost 3 bases and J lost 0, with 11 bases in between. CDR3 length: 15 amino acids. CDR3: CASSQEGLMNTEAFF. CDR3 nucleotide sequence: TGCGCCAGCAGCCAGGAGGGACTCATGAACACTGAAGCTTTCTTT.

Here the CDR3 DNA reads TGTGCCAGCAGCGGACAGACCCAAGAGACCCAGTACTTC. Translating gives CASSGQTQETQYF. The J gene is TRBJ2-5, the V gene TRBV6-1, with D perhaps matching TRBD1 (6 bases). The V and J ends lost 6 bases and 1 base respectively, with 9 bases between them. The germline V gene encodes CDR1 MNHNS and CDR2 SASEGT. This CDR3 comprises 13 residues.

J is TRBJ2-1 and V is TRBV27, with 7 positions matching TRBD2. The CDR3 is 14 residues long. The germline V gene encodes CDR1 MNHEY and CDR2 SMNVEV (reference sequence). Trimming cost V 7 bases and J 9 bases; bases outside gene matches: 12. This CDR3 is CASNSGRGVSEQFF. The CDR3 DNA sequence: TGTGCCAGCAACTCAGGGAGGGGAGTCAGTGAGCAGTTCTTC.

The V and J genes are TRBV7-6 and TRBJ1-1; D not certain. The CDR3 consists of 12 residues. Trimming took off 5 bases at V and 8 bases at J, with 12 bases between the two ends. CDR1 SGHVS and CDR2 FNYEAQ come from the germline V gene. CDR3 residues: CASSVQIPEAFF. The DNA of the CDR3 is TGTGCCAGCAGCGTACAGATCCCGGAAGCTTTCTTT.

V and J are TRBV6-1 and TRBJ1-2; D gene ambiguous. Germline V CDR1 and CDR2: MNHNS, SASEGT. The CDR3 totals 14 residues. V was pared by 1 base and J by 4 bases, with 10 bases between. In DNA, the CDR3 is TGTGCCAGCAGTGAAGTGGGTGGCGGCTATGGCTACACCTTC. Translated: CASSEVGGGYGYTF.